These T cell receptor beta chains were read from a single sample in a study of control samples from healthy donors and cancer patients. This table comes from immunoSEQ multiplex PCR, and its TCRdb copy is limited to in-frame clones, with some not included. Of about 59,000 clones listed, roughly nine tenths are singletons. The sequencing input was PBMCs. These TCRs come from a man aged 35-49 years with colorectal cancer. Both conserved end residues are part of each CDR3. The order of the fields is V gene, J gene, CDR3 protein.

>TRBV7-2|TRBJ2-7
CASSSDYEQYF
>TRBV30|TRBJ1-3
CAWSRTGGGGNTIYF
>TRBV27|TRBJ1-1
CASSAHRGGGTEAFF
>TRBV11-3|TRBJ2-3
CASSSGQVHTDTQYF
>TRBV6-7|TRBJ2-7
CASRGGYEQYF
>TRBV5-1|TRBJ2-3
CASSLEIGGGTTDTQYF
>TRBV6-1|TRBJ1-2
CASREGTGSYYGYTF
>TRBV3-1/TRBV3-2|TRBJ2-1
CASSPRGGRYNEQFF
>TRBV19|TRBJ2-6
CASSRPDRASGANVLTF
>TRBV3-1/TRBV3-2|TRBJ2-5
CASSHSPSGGARETQYF
>TRBV6-5|TRBJ2-3
CASSSQGSTDTQYF